The T cell receptor (beta chain) described here comes from a study of T cell repertoires in cytomegalovirus infection. Study as a whole: Alongside well-studied HLA-B-restricted CMV epitopes, recently identified HLA-C-restricted CMV epitopes were also used. Indications came from public TCR beta signatures; they pointed to CMV infection and to a matching HLA type. Broader study findings: CMV-specific HLA-C-restricted TCR beta clonotypes dominated the ex vivo response. Pooled public TCR beta family frequency picked out CMV carriers with the relevant HLA.

This clonotype was seen repeatedly, ten times or more. Its antigen remains unknown. MiXCR was run by TCRdb on the reads, yielding one entry per CDR3 protein. Here the sample spans around 310,000 distinct CDR3 sequences, about 29% being singletons. CDR1 is SGHTA, CDR2 FQGNSA, per germline. The CDR3 sequence is 15 residues long. The V gene end was trimmed by 5 bases and the J gene end by 2 bases; junction bases not matched to a gene: 4. The chain joins TRBV7-2 to TRBJ1-5; 9 bases map to TRBD1. This clonotype was obtained from a human donor in good health (CMV status not recorded). Some clones in this sample may be carry-over from other donors' samples. The input for sequencing was cultured PBMCs, taken from culture after CMV antigen stimulation. CDR3 in DNA: TGTGCCAGCAGCCGTAGACAGGGGGGCAATCAGCCCCAGCATTTT. Translated: CASSRRQGGNQPQHF.